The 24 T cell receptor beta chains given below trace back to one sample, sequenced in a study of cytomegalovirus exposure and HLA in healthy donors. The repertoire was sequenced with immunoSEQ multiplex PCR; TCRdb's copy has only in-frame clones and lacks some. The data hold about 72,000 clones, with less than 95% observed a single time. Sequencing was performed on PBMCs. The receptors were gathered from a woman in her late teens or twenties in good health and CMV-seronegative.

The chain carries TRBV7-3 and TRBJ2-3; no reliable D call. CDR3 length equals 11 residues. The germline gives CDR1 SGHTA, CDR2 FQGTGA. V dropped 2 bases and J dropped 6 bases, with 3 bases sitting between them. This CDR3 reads CASSLADTQYF. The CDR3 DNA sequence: TGTGCCAGCAGCTTAGCGGATACGCAGTATTTT. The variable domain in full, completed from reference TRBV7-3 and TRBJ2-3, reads GAGVSQTPSNKVTEKGKYVELRCDPISGHTALYWYRQSLGQGPEFLIYFQGTGAADDSGLPNDRFFAVRPEGSVSTLKIQRTERGDSAVYLCASSLADTQYFGPGTRLTVL.

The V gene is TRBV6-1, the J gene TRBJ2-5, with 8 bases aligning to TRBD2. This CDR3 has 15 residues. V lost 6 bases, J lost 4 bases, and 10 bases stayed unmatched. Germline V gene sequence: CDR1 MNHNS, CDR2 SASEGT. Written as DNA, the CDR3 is TGTGCCAGCAGACGTAGCGGGGCCAACCTAGAGACCCAGTACTTC. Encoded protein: CASRRSGANLETQYF.

DNA of the CDR3: TGTGCCAGCAGCTTCGGCGGGGCAGATACGCAGTATTTT. Protein product: CASSFGGADTQYF. The gene calls are TRBV7-2 and TRBJ2-3; D may be TRBD2 (6 bases). CDR1 and CDR2 from the germline V gene are SGHTA and FQGNSA. The CDR3 contains 13 residues. V lost 3 bases to trimming and J lost 4 bases, with 8 bases between them.

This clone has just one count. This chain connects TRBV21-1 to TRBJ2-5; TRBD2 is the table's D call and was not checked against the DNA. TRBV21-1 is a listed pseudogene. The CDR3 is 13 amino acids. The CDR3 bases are TGTGCCAGCAGCAAAATTCCTCCGGTGACCCAGTACTTC. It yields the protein CASSKIPPVTQYF.

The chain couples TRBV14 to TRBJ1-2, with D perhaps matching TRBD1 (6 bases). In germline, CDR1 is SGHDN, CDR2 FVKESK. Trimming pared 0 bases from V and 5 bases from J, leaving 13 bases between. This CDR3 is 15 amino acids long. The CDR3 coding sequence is TGTGCCAGCAGCCAAGATCCAGGGAGGGGGTATGGCTACACCTTC. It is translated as CASSQDPGRGYGYTF.

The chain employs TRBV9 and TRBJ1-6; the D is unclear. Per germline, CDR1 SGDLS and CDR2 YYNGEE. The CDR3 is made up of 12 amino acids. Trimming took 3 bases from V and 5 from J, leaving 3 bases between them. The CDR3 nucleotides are TGTGCCAGCAGCGCGGATAATTCACCCCTCCACTTT. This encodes CASSADNSPLHF.

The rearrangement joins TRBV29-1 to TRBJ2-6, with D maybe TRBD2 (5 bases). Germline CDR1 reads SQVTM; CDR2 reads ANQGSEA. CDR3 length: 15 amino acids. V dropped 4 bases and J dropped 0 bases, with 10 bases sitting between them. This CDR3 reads CSVGGLRSGANVLTF. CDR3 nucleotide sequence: TGCAGCGTTGGAGGGCTCCGCTCTGGGGCCAACGTCCTGACTTTC.

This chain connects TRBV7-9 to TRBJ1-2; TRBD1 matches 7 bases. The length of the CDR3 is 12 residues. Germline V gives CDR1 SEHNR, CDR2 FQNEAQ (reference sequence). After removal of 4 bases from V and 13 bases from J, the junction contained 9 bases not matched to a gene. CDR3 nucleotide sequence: TGTGCCAGCAGCTCCGAAGACAGGGAGGTCACCTTC. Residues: CASSSEDREVTF.

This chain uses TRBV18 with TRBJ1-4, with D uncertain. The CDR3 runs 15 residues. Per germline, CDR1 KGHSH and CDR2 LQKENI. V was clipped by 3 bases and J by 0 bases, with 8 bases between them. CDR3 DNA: TGTGCCAGCTCACCCAGCGCCTCAACTAATGAAAAACTGTTTTTT. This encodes CASSPSASTNEKLFF.

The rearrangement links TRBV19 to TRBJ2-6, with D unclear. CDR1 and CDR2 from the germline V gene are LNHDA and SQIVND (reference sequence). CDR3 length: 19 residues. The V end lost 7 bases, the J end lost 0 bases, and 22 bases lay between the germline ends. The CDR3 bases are TGTGCCAGTATGCCGGCAGGCTCGAAACAAAACTCTGGGGCCAACGTCCTGACTTTC. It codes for CASMPAGSKQNSGANVLTF.

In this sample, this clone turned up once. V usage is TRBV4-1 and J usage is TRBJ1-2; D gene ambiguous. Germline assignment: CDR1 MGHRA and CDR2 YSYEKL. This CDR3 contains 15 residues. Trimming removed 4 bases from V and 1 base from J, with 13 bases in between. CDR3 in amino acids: CASSPSLTINYGYTF. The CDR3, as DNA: TGCGCCAGCAGCCCAAGTTTGACAATTAACTATGGCTACACCTTC.

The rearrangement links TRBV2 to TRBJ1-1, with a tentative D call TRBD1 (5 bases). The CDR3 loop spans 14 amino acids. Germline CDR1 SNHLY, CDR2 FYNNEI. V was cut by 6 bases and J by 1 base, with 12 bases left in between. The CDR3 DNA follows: TGTGCCAGCAGCACCAGGGTGAGGAACACTGAAGCTTTCTTT. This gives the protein CASSTRVRNTEAFF. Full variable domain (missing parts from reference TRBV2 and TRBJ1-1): EPEVTQTPSHQVTQMGQEVILRCVPISNHLYFYWYRQILGQKVEFLVSFYNNEISEKSEIFDDQFSVERPDGSNFTLKIRSTKLEDSAMYFCASSTRVRNTEAFFGQGTRLTVV.

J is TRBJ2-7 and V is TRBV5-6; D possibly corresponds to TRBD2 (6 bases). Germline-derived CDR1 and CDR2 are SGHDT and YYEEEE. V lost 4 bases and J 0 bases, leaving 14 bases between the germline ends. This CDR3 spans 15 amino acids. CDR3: CASSPGGGSSYEQYF. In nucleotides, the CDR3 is TGTGCCAGCAGCCCCGGTGGGGGGTCCTCCTACGAGCAGTACTTC.

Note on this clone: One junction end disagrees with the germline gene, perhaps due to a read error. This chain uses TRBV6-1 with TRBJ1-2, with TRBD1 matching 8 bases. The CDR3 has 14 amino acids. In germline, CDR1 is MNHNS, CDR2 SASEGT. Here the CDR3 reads CASSQAGGAGGYTF. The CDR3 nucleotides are TGTGCCAGCAGTCAAGCAGGGGGCGCGGGCGGCTACACCTTC.

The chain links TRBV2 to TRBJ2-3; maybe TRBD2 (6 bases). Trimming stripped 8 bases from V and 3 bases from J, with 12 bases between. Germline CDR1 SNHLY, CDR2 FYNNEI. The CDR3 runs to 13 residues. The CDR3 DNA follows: TGTGCCAGCTTCCTCGGGGGAACAGATACGCAGTATTTT. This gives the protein CASFLGGTDTQYF.

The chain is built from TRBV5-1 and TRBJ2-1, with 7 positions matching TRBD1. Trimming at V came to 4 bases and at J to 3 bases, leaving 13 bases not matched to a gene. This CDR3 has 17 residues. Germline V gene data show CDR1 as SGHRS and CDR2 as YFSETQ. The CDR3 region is CASSIWGGQVIYNEQFF. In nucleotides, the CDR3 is TGCGCCAGCAGCATCTGGGGTGGACAGGTCATCTACAATGAGCAGTTCTTC.

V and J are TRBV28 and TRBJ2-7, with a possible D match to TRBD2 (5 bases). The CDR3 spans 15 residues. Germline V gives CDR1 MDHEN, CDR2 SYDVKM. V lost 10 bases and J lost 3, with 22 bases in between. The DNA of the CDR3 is TGTGCCACCCGAGCGCGGGCCCCCCCTATCTACGAGCAGTACTTC. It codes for CATRARAPPIYEQYF. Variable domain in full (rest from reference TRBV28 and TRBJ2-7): DVKVTQSSRYLVKRTGEKVFLECVQDMDHENMFWYRQDPGLGLRLIYFSYDVKMKEKGDIPEGYSVSREKKERFSLILESASTNQTSMYLCATRARAPPIYEQYFGPGTRLTVT.

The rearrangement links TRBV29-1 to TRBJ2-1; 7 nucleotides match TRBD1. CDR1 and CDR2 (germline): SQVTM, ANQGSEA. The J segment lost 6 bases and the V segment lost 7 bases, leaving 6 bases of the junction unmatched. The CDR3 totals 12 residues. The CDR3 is CSAYRGPNEQFF. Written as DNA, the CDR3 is TGCAGCGCCTACAGGGGCCCCAATGAGCAGTTCTTC.

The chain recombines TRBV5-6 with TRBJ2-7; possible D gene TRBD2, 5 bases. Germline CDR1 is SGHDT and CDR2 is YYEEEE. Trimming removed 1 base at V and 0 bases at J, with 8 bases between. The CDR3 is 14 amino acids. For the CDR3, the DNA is TGTGCCAGCAGCTTGCCGAGGGCCTCCTACGAGCAGTACTTC. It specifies CASSLPRASYEQYF.

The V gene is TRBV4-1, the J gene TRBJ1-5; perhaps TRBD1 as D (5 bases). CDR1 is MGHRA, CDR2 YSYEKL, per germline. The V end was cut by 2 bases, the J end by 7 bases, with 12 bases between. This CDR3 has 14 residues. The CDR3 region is CASSQRGQSQPQHF. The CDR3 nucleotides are TGCGCCAGCAGCCAAAGGGGTCAAAGCCAGCCCCAGCATTTT.

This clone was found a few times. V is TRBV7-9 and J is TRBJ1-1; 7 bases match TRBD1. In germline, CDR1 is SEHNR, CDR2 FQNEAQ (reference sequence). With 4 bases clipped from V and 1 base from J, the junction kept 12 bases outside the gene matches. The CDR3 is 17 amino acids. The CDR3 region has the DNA TGTGCCAGCAGCTCCTTAAGGACAGGCGTCGGGAACACTGAAGCTTTCTTT. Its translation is CASSSLRTGVGNTEAFF.

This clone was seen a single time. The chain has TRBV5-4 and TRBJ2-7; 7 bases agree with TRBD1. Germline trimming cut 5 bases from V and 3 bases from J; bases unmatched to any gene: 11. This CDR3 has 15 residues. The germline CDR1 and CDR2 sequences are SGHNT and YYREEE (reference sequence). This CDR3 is CASRSGTATRYEQYF. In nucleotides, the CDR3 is TGTGCCAGCAGGTCCGGGACAGCAACTCGCTACGAGCAGTACTTC.

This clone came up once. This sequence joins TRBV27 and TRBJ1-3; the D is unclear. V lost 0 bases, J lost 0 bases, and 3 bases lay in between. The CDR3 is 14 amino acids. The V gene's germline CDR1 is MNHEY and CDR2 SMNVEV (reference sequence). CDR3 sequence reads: CASSLSRSGNTIYF. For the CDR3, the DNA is TGTGCCAGCAGTTTATCCCGCTCTGGAAACACCATATATTTT.

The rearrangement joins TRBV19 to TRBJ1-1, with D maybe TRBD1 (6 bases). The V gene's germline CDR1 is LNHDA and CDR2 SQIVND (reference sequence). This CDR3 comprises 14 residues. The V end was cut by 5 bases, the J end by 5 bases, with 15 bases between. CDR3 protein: CASSGTARGTEAFF. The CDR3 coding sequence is TGTGCCAGTAGTGGGACCGCGAGGGGGACTGAAGCTTTCTTT.